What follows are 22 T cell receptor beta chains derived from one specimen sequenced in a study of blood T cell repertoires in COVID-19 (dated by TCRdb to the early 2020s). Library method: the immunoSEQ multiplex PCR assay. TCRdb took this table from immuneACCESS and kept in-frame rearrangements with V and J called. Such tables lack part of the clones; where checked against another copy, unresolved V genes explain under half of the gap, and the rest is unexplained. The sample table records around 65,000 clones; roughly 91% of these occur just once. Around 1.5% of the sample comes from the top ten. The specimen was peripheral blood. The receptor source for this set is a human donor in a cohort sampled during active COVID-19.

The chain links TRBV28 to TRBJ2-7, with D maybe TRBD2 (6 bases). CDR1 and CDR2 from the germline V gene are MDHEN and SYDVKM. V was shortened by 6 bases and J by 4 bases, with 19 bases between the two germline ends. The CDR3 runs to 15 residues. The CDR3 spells CASSIPGLRDYEQYF. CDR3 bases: TGTGCCAGCAGCATACCGGGACTTCGGGATTACGAGCAGTACTTC. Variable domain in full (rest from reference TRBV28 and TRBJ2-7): DVKVTQSSRYLVKRTGEKVFLECVQDMDHENMFWYRQDPGLGLRLIYFSYDVKMKEKGDIPEGYSVSREKKERFSLILESASTNQTSMYLCASSIPGLRDYEQYFGPGTRLTVT.

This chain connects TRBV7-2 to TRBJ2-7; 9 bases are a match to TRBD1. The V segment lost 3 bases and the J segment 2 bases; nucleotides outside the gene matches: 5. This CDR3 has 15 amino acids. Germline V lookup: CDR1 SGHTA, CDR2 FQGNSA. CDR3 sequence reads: CASSFRRQGAYEQYF. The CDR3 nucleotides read TGTGCCAGCAGCTTTAGGCGACAGGGGGCCTACGAGCAGTACTTC.

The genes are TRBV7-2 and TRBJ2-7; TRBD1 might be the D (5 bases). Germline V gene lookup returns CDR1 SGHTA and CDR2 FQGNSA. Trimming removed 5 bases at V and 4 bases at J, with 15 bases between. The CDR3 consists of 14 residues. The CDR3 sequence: CASSPTYDRYEQYF. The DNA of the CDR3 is TGTGCCAGCAGCCCCACCTATGACAGATACGAGCAGTACTTC.

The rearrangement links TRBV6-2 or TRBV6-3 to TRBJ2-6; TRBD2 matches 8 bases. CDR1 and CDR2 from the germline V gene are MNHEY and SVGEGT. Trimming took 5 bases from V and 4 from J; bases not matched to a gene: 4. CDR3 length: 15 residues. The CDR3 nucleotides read TGTGCCAGCAGTACACTAGCGGAGGGGGCCAACGTCCTGACTTTC. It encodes CASSTLAEGANVLTF.

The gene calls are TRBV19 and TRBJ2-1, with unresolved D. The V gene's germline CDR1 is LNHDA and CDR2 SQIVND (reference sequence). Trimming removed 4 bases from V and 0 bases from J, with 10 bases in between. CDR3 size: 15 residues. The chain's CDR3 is CASSTTAPSYNEQFF. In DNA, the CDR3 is TGTGCCAGTAGTACGACTGCGCCCTCCTACAATGAGCAGTTCTTC. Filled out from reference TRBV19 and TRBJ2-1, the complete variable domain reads DGGITQSPKYLFRKEGQNVTLSCEQNLNHDAMYWYRQDPGQGLRLIYYSQIVNDFQKGDIAEGYSVSREKKESFPLTVTSAQKNPTAFYLCASSTTAPSYNEQFFGPGTRLTVL.

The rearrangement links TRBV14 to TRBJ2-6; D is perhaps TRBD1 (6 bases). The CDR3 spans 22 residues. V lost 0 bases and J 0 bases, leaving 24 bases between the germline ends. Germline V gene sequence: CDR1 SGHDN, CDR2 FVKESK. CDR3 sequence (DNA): TGTGCCAGCAGCCAAGATCTGCTTGGCAGGGGTCTAGTCGCCTCTGGGGCCAACGTCCTGACTTTC. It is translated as CASSQDLLGRGLVASGANVLTF. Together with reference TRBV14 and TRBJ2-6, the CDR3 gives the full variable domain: EAGVTQFPSHSVIEKGQTVTLRCDPISGHDNLYWYRRVMGKEIKFLLHFVKESKQDESGMPNNRFLAERTGGTYSTLKVQPAELEDSGVYFCASSQDLLGRGLVASGANVLTFGAGSRLTVL.

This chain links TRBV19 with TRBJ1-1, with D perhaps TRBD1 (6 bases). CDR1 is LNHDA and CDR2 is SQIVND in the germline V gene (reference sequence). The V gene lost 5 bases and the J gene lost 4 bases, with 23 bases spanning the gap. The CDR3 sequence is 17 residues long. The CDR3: CASSPHSSSGHLTEAFF. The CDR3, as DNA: TGTGCCAGTAGTCCCCACTCATCCTCGGGACACCTCACTGAAGCTTTCTTT.

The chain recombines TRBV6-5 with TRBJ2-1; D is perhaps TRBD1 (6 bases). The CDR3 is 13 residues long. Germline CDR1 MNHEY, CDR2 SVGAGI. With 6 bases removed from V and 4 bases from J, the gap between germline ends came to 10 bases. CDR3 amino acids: CASSRTGYNEQFF. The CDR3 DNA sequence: TGTGCCAGCAGCCGAACAGGGTACAATGAGCAGTTCTTC.

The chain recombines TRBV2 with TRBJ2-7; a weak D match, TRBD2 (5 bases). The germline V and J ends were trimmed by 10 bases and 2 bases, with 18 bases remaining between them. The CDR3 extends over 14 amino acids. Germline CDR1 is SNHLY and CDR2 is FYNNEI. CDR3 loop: CATTSRAATYEQYF. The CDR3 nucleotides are TGTGCCACCACCTCGAGAGCGGCCACCTACGAGCAGTACTTC.

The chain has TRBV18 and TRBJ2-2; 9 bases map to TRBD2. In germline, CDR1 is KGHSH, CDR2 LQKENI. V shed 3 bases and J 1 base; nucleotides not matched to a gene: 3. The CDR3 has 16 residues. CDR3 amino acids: CASSPTTSGNTGELFF. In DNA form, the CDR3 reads TGTGCCAGCTCACCCACGACTAGCGGGAACACCGGGGAGCTGTTTTTT.

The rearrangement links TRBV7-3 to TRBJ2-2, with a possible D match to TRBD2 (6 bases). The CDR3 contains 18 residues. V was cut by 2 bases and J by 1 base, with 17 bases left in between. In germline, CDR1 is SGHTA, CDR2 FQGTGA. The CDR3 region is CASSLSTRKNMNTGELFF. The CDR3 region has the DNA TGTGCCAGCAGCTTATCGACTAGAAAAAACATGAACACCGGGGAGCTGTTTTTT.

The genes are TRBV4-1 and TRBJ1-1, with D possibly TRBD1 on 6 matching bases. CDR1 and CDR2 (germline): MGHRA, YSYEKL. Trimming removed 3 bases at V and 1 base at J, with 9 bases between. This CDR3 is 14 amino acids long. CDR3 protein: CASSQIQGNTEAFF. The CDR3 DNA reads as TGCGCCAGCAGCCAGATACAGGGGAACACTGAAGCTTTCTTT.

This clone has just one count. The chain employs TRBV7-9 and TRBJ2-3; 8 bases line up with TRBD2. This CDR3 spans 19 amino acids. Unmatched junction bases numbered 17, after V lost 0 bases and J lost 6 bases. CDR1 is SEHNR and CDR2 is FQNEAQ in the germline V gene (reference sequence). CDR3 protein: CASSLAGYTSGARGDTQYF. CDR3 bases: TGTGCCAGCAGCTTAGCGGGGTACACTAGCGGTGCGCGGGGGGATACGCAGTATTTT.

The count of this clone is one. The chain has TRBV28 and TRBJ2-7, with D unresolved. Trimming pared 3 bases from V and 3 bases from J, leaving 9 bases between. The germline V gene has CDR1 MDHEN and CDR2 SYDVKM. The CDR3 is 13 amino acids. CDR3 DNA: TGTGCCAGCAGTTTGGGCACTGACTACGAGCAGTACTTC. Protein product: CASSLGTDYEQYF.

The CDR3 region has the DNA TGTGCCAGCAGCTTAGTTATTAACACAGAGACCCAGTACTTC. It codes for CASSLVINTETQYF. V is TRBV5-4 and J is TRBJ2-5; D remains ambiguous. Deletions cut 2 bases from V and 4 bases from J, with 12 bases between. The CDR3 runs to 14 residues. CDR1 is SGHNT, CDR2 YYREEE, per germline (reference sequence).

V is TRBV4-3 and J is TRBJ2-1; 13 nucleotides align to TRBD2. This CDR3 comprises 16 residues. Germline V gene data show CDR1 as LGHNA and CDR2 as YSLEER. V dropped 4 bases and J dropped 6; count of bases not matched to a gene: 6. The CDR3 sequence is CASSRRTSGSGNEQFF. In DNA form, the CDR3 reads TGCGCCAGCAGCCGAAGGACTAGCGGGAGTGGCAATGAGCAGTTCTTC.

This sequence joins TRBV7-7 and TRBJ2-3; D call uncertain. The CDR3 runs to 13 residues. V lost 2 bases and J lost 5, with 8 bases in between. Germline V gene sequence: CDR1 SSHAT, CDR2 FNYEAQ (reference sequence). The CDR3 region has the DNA TGTGCCAGCAGCTTACGAGTAAGAGATACGCAGTATTTT. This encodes CASSLRVRDTQYF.

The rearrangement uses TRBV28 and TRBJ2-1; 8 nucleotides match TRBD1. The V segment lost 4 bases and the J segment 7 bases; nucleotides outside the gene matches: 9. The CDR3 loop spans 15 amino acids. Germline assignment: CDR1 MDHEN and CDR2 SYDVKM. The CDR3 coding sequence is TGTGCCAGCAGTTCTCAGGGACAGGAGTGGAATGAGCAGTTCTTC. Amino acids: CASSSQGQEWNEQFF.

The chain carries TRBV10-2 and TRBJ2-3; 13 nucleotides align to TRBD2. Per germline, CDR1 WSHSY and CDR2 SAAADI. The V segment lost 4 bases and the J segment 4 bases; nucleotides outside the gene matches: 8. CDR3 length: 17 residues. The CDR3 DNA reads TGCGCCAGCAGTGCGGGACTAGCGGGAAGGGGGCCAGATACGCAGTATTTT. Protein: CASSAGLAGRGPDTQYF.

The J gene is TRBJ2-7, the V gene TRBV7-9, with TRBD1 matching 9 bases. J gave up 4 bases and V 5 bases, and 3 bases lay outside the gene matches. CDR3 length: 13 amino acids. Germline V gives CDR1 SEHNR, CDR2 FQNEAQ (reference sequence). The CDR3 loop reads CASSKGQGYEQYF. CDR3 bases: TGTGCCAGCAGCAAAGGACAGGGGTACGAGCAGTACTTC.

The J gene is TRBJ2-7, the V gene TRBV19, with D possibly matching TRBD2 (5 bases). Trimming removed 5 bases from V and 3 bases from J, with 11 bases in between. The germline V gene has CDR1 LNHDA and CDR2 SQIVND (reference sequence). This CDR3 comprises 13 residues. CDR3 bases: TGTGCCAGTAGTCTCGGGATTGACTACGAGCAGTACTTC. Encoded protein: CASSLGIDYEQYF.

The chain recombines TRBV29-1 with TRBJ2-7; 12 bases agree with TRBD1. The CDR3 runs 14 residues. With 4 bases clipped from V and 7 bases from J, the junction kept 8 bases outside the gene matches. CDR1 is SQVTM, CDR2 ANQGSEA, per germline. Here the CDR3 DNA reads TGCAGCGTTGTCCCGGGACAGGGGGCTCGGGAGCAGTACTTC. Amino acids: CSVVPGQGAREQYF.